One sample yielded the 2 T cell receptor beta chains listed below, sequenced in a study of T cell changes during pregnancy in multiple sclerosis. Produced via immunoSEQ multiplex PCR; TCRdb's table is partial and in-frame only. The sample contains 120,000 or so clones, roughly 92% of which appear only once. Sample: peripheral blood, taken before pregnancy. The receptors come from a female donor with multiple sclerosis, enrolled in a pregnancy study.

This sequence joins TRBV6-5 and TRBJ1-2; D call uncertain. The V and J ends lost 6 bases and 3 bases respectively, with 14 bases between them. The CDR3 length is 14 residues. Germline assignment: CDR1 MNHEY and CDR2 SVGAGI. The CDR3 DNA is TGTGCCAGCAGCTCAAACCGGCGGCACTATGGCTACACCTTC. As protein: CASSSNRRHYGYTF.

The V gene is TRBV11-2, the J gene TRBJ2-1, with 10 bases lining up with TRBD2. This CDR3 has 16 residues. In germline, CDR1 is SGHAT, CDR2 FQNNGV. V lost 4 bases, J lost 4 bases, and 7 bases stayed unmatched. CDR3 sequence (DNA): TGTGCCAGCAGCTCCATAAGCGGGAGGGAGTACAATGAGCAGTTCTTC. This gives the protein CASSSISGREYNEQFF.